The present T cell receptor beta chain was sequenced within a study of T-cell reconstitution after alpha-beta-depleted transplantation in children. This clonotype was detected only a few times. CDR1 and CDR2 from the germline V gene are DFQATT and SNEGSKA (reference sequence). This CDR3 has 12 residues. The V and J ends lost 8 bases and 4 bases respectively, with 14 bases between them. Unique molecular identifiers featured in how the TCRbeta library was prepared. Each CDR3 protein gets one entry after TCRdb re-called the PCR reads with MiXCR. Of 500,000 to 600,000 distinct CDR3 sequences in the sample, 32% are singletons; the top ten hold 2.4%.

The receptor comes from a human donor who donated a stem cell graft to a child with aplastic anemia. The gene calls are TRBV20-1 and TRBJ1-1; D is undetermined. Sequencing was performed on PBMCs from the stem cell graft donor, taken from the stem cell graft. The CDR3 DNA reads as TGCAGTCGCAGGAAGGGTGGCACTGAAGCTTTCTTT. Protein sequence: CSRRKGGTEAFF.